These 14 T cell receptor beta chains were all obtained from the same sample, sequenced in a study of type 1 regulatory T cells. Findings of the study overall: Tr1 cells had a more restricted TCR repertoire than non-Tr1 cells.

What these receptors recognize is not known. Each CDR3 protein is one row after TCRdb ran MiXCR on the reads. The table has about 5,000 distinct CDR3 sequences, about 26% seen once; the top ten hold 35% to 40%. The material sequenced was cultured type 1 regulatory T (Tr1) cells, either the whole culture or a sorted fraction (not recorded which). The receptor set was obtained from a human donor in good health.

This chain uses TRBV5-4 with TRBJ1-6; maybe TRBD1 (6 bases). With 3 bases removed from V and 9 bases from J, the gap between germline ends came to 16 bases. Germline CDR1 is SGHNT and CDR2 is YYREEE (reference sequence). This CDR3 has 15 residues. CDR3 in amino acids: CASSSSGEWSSPLHF. The CDR3 DNA sequence: TGTGCCAGCAGCTCCTCAGGGGAGTGGAGTTCACCCCTCCACTTT.

This clonotype is medium-sized (0.01 to 0.1%). The chain combines TRBV7-9 with TRBJ1-2; the D is unclear. Germline CDR1 SEHNR, CDR2 FQNEAQ (reference sequence). Trimming took off 2 bases at V and 8 bases at J, with 15 bases between the two ends. This CDR3 spans 14 amino acids. This chain's CDR3 is CASSLSGGGGGYTF. In DNA form, the CDR3 reads TGTGCCAGCAGCTTATCTGGTGGTGGAGGAGGCTACACCTTC.

This clonotype is classed as medium-sized. In nucleotides, the CDR3 is TGTGCCAGCAGTTCAATTCGACTAGCGGAAACTTACAATGAGCAGTTCTTC. Translated: CASSSIRLAETYNEQFF. This chain joins TRBV12-3 or TRBV12-4 and TRBJ2-1; 9 nucleotides match TRBD2. V lost 4 bases, J lost 4 bases, and 11 bases stayed unmatched. The CDR3 has 17 amino acids.

By proportion, this clonotype is medium-sized. The chain couples TRBV7-2 to TRBJ2-3; TRBD2 agrees at 8 bases. CDR1 is SGHTA and CDR2 is FQGNSA in the germline V gene. This CDR3 is built from 19 residues. V shed 0 bases, J shed 3 bases, and the junction held 14 bases outside the gene matches. The CDR3 coding sequence is TGTGCCAGCAGCTTAGCGTTTCGGCGGGGGGTCGGGATAACAGATACGCAGTATTTT. Its translation: CASSLAFRRGVGITDTQYF.

This clonotype was detected ten times or more. The chain carries TRBV7-3 and TRBJ2-2; D is perhaps TRBD1 or TRBD2 (5 bases each). From germline, CDR1 is SGHTA and CDR2 FQGTGA. V lost 5 bases, J lost 7 bases, and 17 bases lay in between. The length of the CDR3 is 15 residues. CDR3 DNA sequence: TGTGCCAGCAGCCCCTGGGGGACGGCTAGCGGGGAGCTGTTTTTT. Translating it yields CASSPWGTASGELFF.

This clonotype is deemed large. This rearrangement joins TRBV5-1 to TRBJ2-5, with 10 bases identical to TRBD2. The CDR3 sequence is 15 residues long. CDR1 and CDR2 (germline): SGHRS, YFSETQ. Trimming at V came to 3 bases and at J to 2 bases, leaving 4 bases not matched to a gene. The CDR3 protein is CASSWGTSAQETQYF. CDR3 bases: TGCGCCAGCAGCTGGGGGACTAGCGCACAAGAGACCCAGTACTTC.

Comments on this clonotype: A clone one base away is much larger, so this may be a read error. The rearrangement links TRBV12-3 or TRBV12-4 to TRBJ1-2, with 8 bases lining up with TRBD1. The CDR3 is 14 residues long. Here the CDR3 reads CASSQTGANFGYTF. The CDR3 DNA is TGTGCCAGCAGTCAGACAGGGGCGAACTTTGGCTACACCTTC.

This clonotype is termed medium-sized. The chain is built from TRBV28 and TRBJ1-5; 8 bases fit TRBD1. The CDR3 covers 13 residues. The V gene's germline CDR1 is MDHEN and CDR2 SYDVKM. The V segment lost 4 bases and the J segment 11 bases; nucleotides outside the gene matches: 7. For the CDR3, the DNA is TGTGCCAGCAGTTATACGAAGGACAGGGCCCAGCATTTT. Translation gives CASSYTKDRAQHF.

This clonotype occurred a few times. The chain has TRBV20-1 and TRBJ1-6; 9 bases fit TRBD1. This CDR3 contains 15 residues. Losses at the gene ends were 3 bases for V and 9 bases for J; bases not matched to a gene: 9. Germline lookup yields CDR1 DFQATT and CDR2 SNEGSKA (reference sequence). CDR3 in amino acids: CSARGTGNSLSPLHF. CDR3 nucleotide sequence: TGCAGTGCTAGGGGGACAGGGAATTCTCTTTCACCCCTCCACTTT.

This clonotype has at least ten counts. The chain recombines TRBV27 with TRBJ1-1; D is perhaps TRBD1 (5 bases). The CDR3 extends over 14 amino acids. The germline gives CDR1 MNHEY, CDR2 SMNVEV (reference sequence). V was shortened by 8 bases and J by 1 base, with 14 bases between the two germline ends. The CDR3 DNA reads as TGTGCCAGCTACCGATACGACAGGAACACTGAAGCTTTCTTT. Its translation: CASYRYDRNTEAFF.

This clonotype was recorded at least ten times. This chain connects TRBV12-3 or TRBV12-4 to TRBJ2-2; D is possibly TRBD1 or TRBD2 (6 bases each). The CDR3 consists of 17 residues. V was trimmed by 5 bases and J by 1 base, leaving 17 bases between them. The DNA for the CDR3 is TGTGCCAGCAGTCCCCTCGTCGGGGGCGGGAACACCGGGGAGCTGTTTTTT. Its translation is CASSPLVGGGNTGELFF.

For this clonotype: A read error may be the cause here, since a much bigger clone is one base away. The chain has TRBV5-5 and TRBJ2-1; tentatively, D is TRBD1 or TRBD2 (5 bases each). Trimming pared 4 bases from V and 2 bases from J, leaving 16 bases between. The CDR3 spans 16 residues. From germline, CDR1 is SGHKS and CDR2 YYEKEE (reference sequence). This CDR3 is CASSLWGPTAYNEQFF. The CDR3 DNA reads TGTGCCAGCAGCCTTTGGGGACCAACCGCCTACAATGAGCAGTTCTTC.

The chain combines TRBV5-3 with TRBJ1-2; 8 bases fit TRBD1. TRBV5-3 qualifies as an ORF whose function is uncertain. The length of the CDR3 is 16 residues. V shed 0 bases, J shed 6 bases, and the junction held 10 bases outside the gene matches. Written as DNA, the CDR3 is TGTGCCAGAAGCTTGGTACCAGGGGGCCTCCGGGATGGCTACACCTTC. This translates into CARSLVPGGLRDGYTF.

This clonotype was recorded at least ten times. The chain employs TRBV12-3 or TRBV12-4 and TRBJ2-3, with D unresolved. The CDR3 is made up of 11 amino acids. The germline V and J ends were trimmed by 4 bases and 7 bases, with 6 bases remaining between them. The CDR3: CASSSGHTQYF. In DNA, the CDR3 is TGTGCCAGCAGTTCCGGTCATACGCAGTATTTT.